This T cell receptor beta chain originates from a study of cytomegalovirus exposure and HLA in healthy donors. 13 Jbeta primers and 60 Vbeta primers were used for the PCR. Repertoires were generated with immunoSEQ multiplex PCR, while TCRdb's copy carries only in-frame clones and drops some. The repertoire holds some 160,000 clones, about four fifths seen once, with approximately 4% in the top ten. This clone was counted once. What it recognizes is unknown. V lost 10 bases to trimming and J lost 5 bases, with 14 bases between them. The V gene's germline CDR1 is MNHEY and CDR2 SVGAGI. The CDR3 length is 12 residues. Study findings and constraints: V- and J-gene trimming in TCR beta was tied to a missense DCLRE1C variant by an analysis performed later. The majority of TCR sequences were rare, yet some public TCRs appeared in many donors. The study recorded 164 TCR beta chains that were cytomegalovirus-associated.

The chain is built from TRBV6-5 and TRBJ1-1; D is possibly TRBD1 (6 bases). Input material: PBMCs. This TCR came from a middle-aged woman in good health and CMV-seropositive. DNA for the CDR3: TGTGCCATCTTGGGGGCTGGGACTGAAGCTTTCTTT. Amino acids: CAILGAGTEAFF.